This T cell receptor beta chain derives from a study of T cells after posttransplantation cyclophosphamide. This clone was recorded many times. Its target is unknown. TCRdb's table, derived via immunoSEQ multiplex PCR, lists solely in-frame clones and lacks some. Altogether around 24,000 clones were found in the sample, and no singletons occur. Study conclusions and caveats: Donor-recipient repertoire similarity was low at 1-2 months, rising over year one. TRB overlap between skin or GI tissue T cells and blood was limited.

The J segment lost 0 bases and the V segment lost 2 bases, leaving 6 bases of the junction unmatched. The CDR3 covers 17 residues. CDR1 MGHDK and CDR2 SYGVNS come from the germline V gene. The chain recombines TRBV25-1 with TRBJ2-1, with 8 nucleotides matching TRBD1. This clonotype was sampled from an older woman in good health, CMV-negative, and a related stem cell transplant donor. The material sequenced was PBMCs. DNA for the CDR3: TGTGCCAGCAGTGAACTCGGGACAGGACTCTCCTACAATGAGCAGTTCTTC. Its translation: CASSELGTGLSYNEQFF.